Below, 2 T cell receptor beta chains from the same sample are listed, as sequenced in a study of technical replicates of blood from a few donors. Using immunoSEQ multiplex PCR, the repertoire was profiled, and TCRdb retains in-frame clones only, with some absent. The sample yields 14,000 or so clones, 80% to 85% seen once. Sequencing used PBMCs. The receptors were sampled from a human donor in good health.

The rearrangement links TRBV7-9 to TRBJ2-5, with D hard to call. Trimming took off 5 bases at V and 1 base at J, with 8 bases between the two ends. Germline values: CDR1 SEHNR, CDR2 FQNEAQ (reference sequence). The CDR3 is 13 residues long. CDR3 sequence (DNA): TGTGCCAGCAGCGTCCGTATCCAAGAGACCCAGTACTTC. Translation: CASSVRIQETQYF. The whole variable domain, filled in from reference TRBV7-9 and TRBJ2-5, reads DTGVSQNPRHKITKRGQNVTFRCDPISEHNRLYWYRQTLGQGPEFLTYFQNEAQLEKSRLLSDRFSAERPKGSFSTLEIQRTEQGDSAMYLCASSVRIQETQYFGPGTRLLVL.

The chain joins TRBV27 to TRBJ2-3; the D gene is possibly TRBD2 (5 bases). V dropped 2 bases and J dropped 2 bases, with 14 bases sitting between them. The CDR3 is 16 amino acids. Per the germline V gene, CDR1 is MNHEY and CDR2 is SMNVEV (reference sequence). CDR3 sequence: CASSLGRLHFTDTQYF. CDR3 DNA sequence: TGTGCCAGCAGTTTAGGCCGACTACATTTCACAGATACGCAGTATTTT.